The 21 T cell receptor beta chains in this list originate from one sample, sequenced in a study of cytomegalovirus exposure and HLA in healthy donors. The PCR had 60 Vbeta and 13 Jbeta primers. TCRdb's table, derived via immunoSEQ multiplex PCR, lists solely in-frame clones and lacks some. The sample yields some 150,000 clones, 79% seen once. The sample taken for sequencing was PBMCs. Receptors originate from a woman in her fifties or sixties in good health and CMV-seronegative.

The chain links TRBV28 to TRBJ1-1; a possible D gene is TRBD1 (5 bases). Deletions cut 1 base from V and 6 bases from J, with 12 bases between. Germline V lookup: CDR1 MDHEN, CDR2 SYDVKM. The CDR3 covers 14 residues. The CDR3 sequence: CASSLSQGRAEAFF. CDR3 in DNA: TGTGCCAGCAGTTTATCTCAGGGTCGCGCTGAAGCTTTCTTT.

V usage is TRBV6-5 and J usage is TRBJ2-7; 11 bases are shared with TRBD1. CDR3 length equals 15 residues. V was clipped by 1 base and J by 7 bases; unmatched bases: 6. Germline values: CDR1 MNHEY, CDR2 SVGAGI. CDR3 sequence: CASSYLGQGAREQYF. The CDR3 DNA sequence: TGTGCCAGCAGTTACTTAGGACAGGGGGCGCGAGAGCAGTACTTC.

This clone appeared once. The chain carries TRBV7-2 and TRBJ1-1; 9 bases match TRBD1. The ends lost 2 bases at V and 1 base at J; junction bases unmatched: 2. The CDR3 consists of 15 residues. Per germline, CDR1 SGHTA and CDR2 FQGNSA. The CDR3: CASSLMDRGNTEAFF. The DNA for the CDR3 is TGTGCCAGCAGCTTAATGGACAGGGGGAACACTGAAGCTTTCTTT.

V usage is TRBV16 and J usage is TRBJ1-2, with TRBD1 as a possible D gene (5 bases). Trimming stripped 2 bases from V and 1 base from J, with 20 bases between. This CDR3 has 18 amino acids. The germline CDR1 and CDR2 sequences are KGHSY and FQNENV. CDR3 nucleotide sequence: TGTGCCAGCAGCCAAGGGTTCGGTCAGCAGGGCCTTAACTATGGCTACACCTTC. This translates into CASSQGFGQQGLNYGYTF. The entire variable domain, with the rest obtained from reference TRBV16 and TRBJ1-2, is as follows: GEEVAQTPKHLVRGEGQKAKLYCAPIKGHSYVFWYQQVLKNEFKFLISFQNENVFDETGMPKERFSAKCLPNSPCSLEIQATKLEDSAVYFCASSQGFGQQGLNYGYTFGSGTRLTVV.

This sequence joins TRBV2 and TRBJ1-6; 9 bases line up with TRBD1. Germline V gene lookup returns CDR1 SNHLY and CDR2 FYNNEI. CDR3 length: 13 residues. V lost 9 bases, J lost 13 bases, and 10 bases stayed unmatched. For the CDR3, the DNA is TGTGCCAGTTCGGGACAGGGTAAAAATCCCCTCCACTTT. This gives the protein CASSGQGKNPLHF.

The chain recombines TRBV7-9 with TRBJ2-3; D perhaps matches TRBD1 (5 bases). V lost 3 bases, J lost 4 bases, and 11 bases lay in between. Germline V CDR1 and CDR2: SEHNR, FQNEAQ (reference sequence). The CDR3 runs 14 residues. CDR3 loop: CASSFSRAPDTQYF. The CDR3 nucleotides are TGTGCCAGCAGCTTCTCCAGGGCCCCAGATACGCAGTATTTT.

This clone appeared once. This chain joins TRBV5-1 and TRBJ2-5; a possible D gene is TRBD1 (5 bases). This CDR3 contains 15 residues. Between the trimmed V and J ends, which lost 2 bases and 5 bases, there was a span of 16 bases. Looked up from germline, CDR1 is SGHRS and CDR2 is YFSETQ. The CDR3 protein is CASSLTQGFRETQYF. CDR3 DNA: TGCGCCAGCAGCTTAACTCAGGGATTTCGGGAGACCCAGTACTTC. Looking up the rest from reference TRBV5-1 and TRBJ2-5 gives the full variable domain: KAGVTQTPRYLIKTRGQQVTLSCSPISGHRSVSWYQQTPGQGLQFLFEYFSETQRNKGNFPGRFSGRQFSNSRSEMNVSTLELGDSALYLCASSLTQGFRETQYFGPGTRLLVL.

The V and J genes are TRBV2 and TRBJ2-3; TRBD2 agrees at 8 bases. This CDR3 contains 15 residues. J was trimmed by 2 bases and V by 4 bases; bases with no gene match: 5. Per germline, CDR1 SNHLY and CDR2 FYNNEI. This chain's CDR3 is CASSVAGGPTDTQYF. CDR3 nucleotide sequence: TGTGCCAGCAGTGTTGCGGGAGGACCCACAGATACGCAGTATTTT.

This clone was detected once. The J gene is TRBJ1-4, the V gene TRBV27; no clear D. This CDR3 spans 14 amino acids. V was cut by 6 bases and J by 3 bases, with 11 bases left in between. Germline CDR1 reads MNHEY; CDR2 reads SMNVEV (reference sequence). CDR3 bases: TGTGCCAGCAGGGCCAATCGCCCTAATGAAAAACTGTTTTTT. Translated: CASRANRPNEKLFF.

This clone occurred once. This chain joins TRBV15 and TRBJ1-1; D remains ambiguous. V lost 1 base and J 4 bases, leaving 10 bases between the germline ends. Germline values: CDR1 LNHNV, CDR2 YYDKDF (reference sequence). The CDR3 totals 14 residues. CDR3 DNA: TGTGCCACCAGCAGAGCCTTCGGGATCACTGAAGCTTTCTTT. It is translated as CATSRAFGITEAFF.

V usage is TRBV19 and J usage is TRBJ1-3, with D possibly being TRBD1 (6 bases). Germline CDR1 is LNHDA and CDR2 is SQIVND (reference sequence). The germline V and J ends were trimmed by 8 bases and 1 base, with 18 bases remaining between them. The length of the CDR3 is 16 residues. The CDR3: CASQTLGAFSGNTIYF. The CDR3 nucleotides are TGTGCCAGTCAAACCCTGGGGGCGTTTTCTGGAAACACCATATATTTT.

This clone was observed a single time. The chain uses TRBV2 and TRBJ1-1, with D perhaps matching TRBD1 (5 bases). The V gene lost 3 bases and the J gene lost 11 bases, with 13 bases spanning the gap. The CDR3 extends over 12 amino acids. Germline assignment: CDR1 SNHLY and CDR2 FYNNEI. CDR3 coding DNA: TGTGCCAGCAGTGATAGGGGTCTTTGGGCTTTCTTT. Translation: CASSDRGLWAFF. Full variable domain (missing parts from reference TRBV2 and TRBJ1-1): EPEVTQTPSHQVTQMGQEVILRCVPISNHLYFYWYRQILGQKVEFLVSFYNNEISEKSEIFDDQFSVERPDGSNFTLKIRSTKLEDSAMYFCASSDRGLWAFFGQGTRLTVV.

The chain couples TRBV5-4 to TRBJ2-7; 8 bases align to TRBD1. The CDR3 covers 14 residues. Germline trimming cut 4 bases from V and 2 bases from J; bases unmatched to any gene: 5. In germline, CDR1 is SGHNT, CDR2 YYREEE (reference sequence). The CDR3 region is CASSPLQGAYEQYF. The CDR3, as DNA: TGTGCCAGCAGCCCCCTACAGGGGGCCTACGAGCAGTACTTC.

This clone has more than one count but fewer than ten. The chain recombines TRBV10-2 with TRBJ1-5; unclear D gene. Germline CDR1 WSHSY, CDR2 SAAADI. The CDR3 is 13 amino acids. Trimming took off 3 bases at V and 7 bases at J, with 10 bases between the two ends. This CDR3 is CASSDPTRQPQHF. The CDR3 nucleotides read TGCGCCAGCAGTGATCCGACAAGGCAGCCCCAGCATTTT.

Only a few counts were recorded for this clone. CDR3 loop: CAWSVLGDTQYF. CDR3 bases: TGTGCCTGGAGTGTACTCGGGGATACGCAGTATTTT. The chain employs TRBV30 and TRBJ2-3; D uncertain. V lost 0 bases and J lost 6, with 7 bases in between. Germline CDR1 reads GTSNPN; CDR2 reads SVGIG (reference sequence). CDR3 length: 12 amino acids.

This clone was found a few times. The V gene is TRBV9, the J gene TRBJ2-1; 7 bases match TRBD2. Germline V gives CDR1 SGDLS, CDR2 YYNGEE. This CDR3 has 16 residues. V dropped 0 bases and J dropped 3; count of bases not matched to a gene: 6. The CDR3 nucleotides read TGTGCCAGCAGCGTAGATGGCGGGAGACACTACAATGAGCAGTTCTTC. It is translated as CASSVDGGRHYNEQFF.

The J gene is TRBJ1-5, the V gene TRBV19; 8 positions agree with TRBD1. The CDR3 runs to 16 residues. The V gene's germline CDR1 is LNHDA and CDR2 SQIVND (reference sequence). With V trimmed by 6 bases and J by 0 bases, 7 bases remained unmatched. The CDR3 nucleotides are TGTGCCAGTAGAGGGCGACAGGGGAATAGCAATCAGCCCCAGCATTTT. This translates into CASRGRQGNSNQPQHF.

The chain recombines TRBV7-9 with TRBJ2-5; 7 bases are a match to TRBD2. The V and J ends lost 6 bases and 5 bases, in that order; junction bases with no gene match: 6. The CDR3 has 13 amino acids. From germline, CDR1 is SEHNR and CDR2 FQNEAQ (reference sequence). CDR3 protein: CASSRLGGETQYF. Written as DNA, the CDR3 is TGTGCCAGCAGTCGTCTGGGGGGGGAGACCCAGTACTTC.

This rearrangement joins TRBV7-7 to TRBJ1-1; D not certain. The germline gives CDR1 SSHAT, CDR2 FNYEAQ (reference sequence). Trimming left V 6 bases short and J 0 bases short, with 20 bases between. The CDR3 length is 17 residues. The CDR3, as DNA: TGTGCCAGCAGTCCGTGGCGAGGAGGTTCCGTGAACACTGAAGCTTTCTTT. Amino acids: CASSPWRGGSVNTEAFF.

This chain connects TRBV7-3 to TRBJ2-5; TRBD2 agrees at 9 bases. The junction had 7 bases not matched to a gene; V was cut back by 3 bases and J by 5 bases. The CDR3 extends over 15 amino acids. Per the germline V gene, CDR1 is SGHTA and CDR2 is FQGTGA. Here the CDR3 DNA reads TGTGCCAGCAGCTTCGGCGGGAGGGCCGGGGAGACCCAGTACTTC. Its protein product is CASSFGGRAGETQYF.

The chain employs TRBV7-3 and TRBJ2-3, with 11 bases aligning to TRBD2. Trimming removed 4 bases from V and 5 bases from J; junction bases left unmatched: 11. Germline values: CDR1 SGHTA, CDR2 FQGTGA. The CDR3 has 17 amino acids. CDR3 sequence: CASSSRSSGRARDTQYF. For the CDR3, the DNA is TGTGCCAGCAGCTCGCGAAGTAGCGGGAGGGCCAGAGATACGCAGTATTTT.